This T cell receptor (beta chain) comes out of a study of neoadjuvant nivolumab and ipilimumab in lung cancer (dated by TCRdb to 2020 to 2022). Turning to the overall study: Intravenous nivolumab was dosed at 3 mg/kg on days 1, 15 and 29, and in the combination arm ipilimumab 1 mg/kg was added on day 1 only. The major pathologic response (MPR) rate in the intention-to-treat population in each study arm was designated as the primary trial endpoint. In the trial, around 43 patients with operable NSCLC were treated, of whom approximately 23 were randomized to nivolumab monotherapy and roughly 20 to nivolumab plus ipilimumab. The study compared TCR repertoires in pretherapy (baseline) peripheral blood with TCR repertoires in tumors resected at surgery following neoadjuvant immune checkpoint blockade. Matched pretherapy and resected tumor pairs were analyzed from seven patients, of whom four had been treated with nivolumab and three with nivolumab plus ipilimumab.

The library was generated by the immunoSEQ multiplex PCR assay. The paper's data handling went like this. Repertoires were summarized in terms of richness and clonality, and significantly expanded and contracted clones between pre- and post-therapy samples were identified. TCRdb retrieved this table from immuneACCESS and kept in-frame rearrangements only. Not all clones are present; in checked studies, unresolved V genes account for under half, and no reason is known for the remainder. The V and J calls and clone size are taken from that table; D and trimming were inferred from the DNA. In this sample the table shows about 7,300 clones, approximately 85% of which occur a single time. The ten largest clones capture 6.8% of the sample. Results and caveats for the whole study, not just this receptor: TCR richness and clonality were greater in resected tumors than in tumor-adjacent uninvolved lung, and increases were seen in more dual-therapy-treated tumors. No significant correlation was found between TCR clonality and pathologic tumor regression, and only a single major-pathologic-response sample was available for the analysis of TCR clonality versus pathologic tumor regression. A small number of samples underwent TCR sequencing. From pretherapy to surgery, tumor T-cell richness and clonality increased in three of three dual-therapy tumors but in only two of four nivolumab-treated tumors. Pretherapy blood TCR richness correlated positively with richness in tumors resected after neoadjuvant therapy (Spearman R ≈ 0.8).

The time point label for this specimen denotes: at surgical resection after neoadjuvant nivolumab +/- ipilimumab. The samples were taken from NEOSTAR, a phase 2 randomized trial in operable NSCLC that tested neoadjuvant nivolumab or nivolumab plus ipilimumab, followed by surgery. With regard to this clone: What this receptor recognizes is not known. No base quality values were provided; no much bigger clone lies one nucleotide off.

Including the terminal cysteine and phenylalanine, the CDR3 comprises 12 residues. Of all the DNA, just the CDR3 is kept, 36 bases in frame from base 1. Deletion took 6 bases off V and 5 bases off J, with a span of 9 bases between the germline ends. Reading the germline V gene gives CDR1 KGHSH and CDR2 LQKENI. This clonotype originated in an adult with non-small cell lung cancer. In this chain, TRBV18 is recombined with TRBJ2-3; tentative D gene TRBD2, with 5 bases matching. This material consisted of tumor tissue, taken after neoadjuvant nivolumab, alone or with ipilimumab, at or shortly before surgery. The CDR3: CASSEGEDTQYF. The nucleotide sequence is given as TGTGCCAGCTCTGAGGGAGAAGATACGCAGTATTTT.